This is a list of T cell receptor beta chains from one sample in a study of T cells in Graves' hyperthyroidism and ophthalmopathy. In TCRdb, the multiplex PCR reads were re-called with MiXCR into one record per CDR3 protein. The sample lists approximately 410,000 distinct CDR3 sequences, approximately 14% occurring once. Sequencing was done on a sample of blood. All receptors derive from a man between 18 and 29 years old with Graves' ophthalmopathy. The CDR3 runs from the conserved cysteine through the conserved F or W. D genes are given only for firm matches.

CASGSRSPNYGYTF,-,TRBV27
CSARKTGGAYNSPLHF,TRBD1,TRBV20-1
CAISGGGGNQPQHF,-,TRBV10-3
CASSPGPTSGSYEQYF,TRBD2,TRBV18
CASRDSNTEAFF,-,TRBV7-9
CASSDGPGRNYGYTF,-,TRBV6-4
CASSPSLEGTDTQYF,-,TRBV18
CASTGGAHNSPLHF,-,TRBV12-3/TRBV12-4
CVSSLGMGQGLYNEQFF,TRBD1,TRBV11-3
CASRPQGQETQYF,-,TRBV5-1
CASSPDIYTGELFF,-,TRBV5-1
CASSSGGVHEQYF,TRBD2,TRBV28
CSARRWRNTEAFF,-,TRBV20-1
CASSLWPGWDEQFF,-,TRBV5-4
CSASSTDTQYF,-,TRBV20-1
CASSYFWTGEGSPLHF,TRBD1,TRBV6-5
CASSPADTQYF,-,TRBV18
CASSGFTGGLSGELFF,-,TRBV6-1
CASQTATDYGYTF,-,TRBV27
CASSPIPDGYNEQFF,-,TRBV5-5
CASSSTTRGLTDTQYF,TRBD1,TRBV11-3
CASSWDRGGSEAFF,TRBD1,TRBV6-1
CAWSHRFGYGYTF,-,TRBV30